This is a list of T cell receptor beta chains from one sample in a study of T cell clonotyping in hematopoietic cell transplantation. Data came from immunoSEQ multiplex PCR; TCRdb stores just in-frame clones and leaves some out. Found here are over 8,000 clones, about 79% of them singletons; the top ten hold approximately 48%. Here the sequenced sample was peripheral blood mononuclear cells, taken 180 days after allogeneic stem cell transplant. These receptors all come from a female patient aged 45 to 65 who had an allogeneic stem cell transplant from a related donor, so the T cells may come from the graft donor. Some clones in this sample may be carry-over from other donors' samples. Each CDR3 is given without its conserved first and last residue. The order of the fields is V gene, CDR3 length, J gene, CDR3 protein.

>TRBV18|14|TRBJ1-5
ASSQDSVYSNQPQH
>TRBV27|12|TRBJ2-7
ASSLQEGYYEQY
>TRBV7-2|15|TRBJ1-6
ASSLGAGVAYNSPLH
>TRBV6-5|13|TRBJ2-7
ASSPRPRGYHEQY
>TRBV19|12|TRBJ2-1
ASSMGQAANEQF
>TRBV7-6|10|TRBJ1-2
ASSLGKDGYT
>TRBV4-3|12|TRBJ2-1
ASSLIAGINEQF
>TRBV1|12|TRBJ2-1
TSSQDWVHPEQF
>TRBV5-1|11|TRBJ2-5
ASSFTGKETQY
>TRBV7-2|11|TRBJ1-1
ASSLERYTEAF
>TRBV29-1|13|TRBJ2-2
SVERSPGDTGELF
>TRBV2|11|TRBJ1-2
ASDNRGRYGYT
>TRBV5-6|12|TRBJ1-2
ASSELGSVFGYT
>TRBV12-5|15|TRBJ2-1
ASGLPEPGLSYNEQF
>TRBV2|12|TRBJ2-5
ASISGGLQETQY
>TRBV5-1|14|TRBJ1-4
ASSPRVGSYNEKLF
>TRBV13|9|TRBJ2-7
ASSSYYEQY
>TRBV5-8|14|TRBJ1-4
ASSPPTGGIGEKLF
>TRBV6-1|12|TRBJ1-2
ASRHRDSDYGYT
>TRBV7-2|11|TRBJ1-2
ASSSPSRYGYT
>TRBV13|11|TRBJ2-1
ASSLGRGNEQF
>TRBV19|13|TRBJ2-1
ASSIGAGTYNEQF
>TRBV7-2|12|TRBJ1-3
ASSPRASGNTIY
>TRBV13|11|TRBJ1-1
ASSQGISTEAF
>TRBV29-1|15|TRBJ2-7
SVLGFGSGQGAYEQY
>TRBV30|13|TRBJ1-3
AWSVLGGTGNTIY
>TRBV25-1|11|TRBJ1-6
ASSETRDSTLH
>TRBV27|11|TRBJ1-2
ASSLGRFHGYT
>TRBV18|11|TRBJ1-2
ASGKTGDYGYT
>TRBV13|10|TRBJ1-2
ASSLRQRYPY
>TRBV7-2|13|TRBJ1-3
ASSPGSSSGNTIY
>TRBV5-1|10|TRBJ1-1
ATHGMNTEAF
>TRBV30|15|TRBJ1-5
AWTTTGTGRRNQPQH
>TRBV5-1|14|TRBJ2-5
ASSRLGAGRRETQY
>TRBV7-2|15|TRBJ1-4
ASSRLRPGTTNEKLF
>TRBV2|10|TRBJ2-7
ASSETSYEQY
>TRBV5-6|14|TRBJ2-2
ASSLSLRGETGELF
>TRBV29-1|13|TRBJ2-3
SVDGAGEGVDTQY
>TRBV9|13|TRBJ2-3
ASSAGFTSTDTQY
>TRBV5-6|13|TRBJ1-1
ASSLQGRSNTEAF
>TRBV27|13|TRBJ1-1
ASSLRRVGRTEAF